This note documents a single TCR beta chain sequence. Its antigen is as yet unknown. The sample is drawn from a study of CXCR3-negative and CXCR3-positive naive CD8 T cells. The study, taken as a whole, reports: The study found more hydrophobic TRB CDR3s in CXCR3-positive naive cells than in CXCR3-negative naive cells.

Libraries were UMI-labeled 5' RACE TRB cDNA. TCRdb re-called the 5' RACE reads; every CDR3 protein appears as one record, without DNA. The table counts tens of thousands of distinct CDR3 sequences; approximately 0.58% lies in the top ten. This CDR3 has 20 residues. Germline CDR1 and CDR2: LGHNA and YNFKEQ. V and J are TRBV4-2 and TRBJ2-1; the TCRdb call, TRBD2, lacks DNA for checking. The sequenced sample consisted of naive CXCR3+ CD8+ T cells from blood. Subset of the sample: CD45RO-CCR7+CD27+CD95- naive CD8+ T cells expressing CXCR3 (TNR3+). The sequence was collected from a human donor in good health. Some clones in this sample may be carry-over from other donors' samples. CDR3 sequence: CASSQQDVAGFVFSYNEQFF.